The present T cell receptor (beta chain) was sequenced within a study of T-cell reconstitution after alpha-beta-depleted transplantation in children. For TCRbeta, the library was prepared with unique molecular identifiers. A single record per CDR3 protein comes from TCRdb applying MiXCR to the PCR reads. The sample holds 300,000 or so distinct CDR3 sequences; approximately 9.6% are singletons and the top ten take around 10%. Trimming pared 4 bases from V and 2 bases from J, leaving 11 bases between. The CDR3 contains 13 residues. Germline lookup yields CDR1 SQVTM and CDR2 ANQGSEA. Sequencing used PBMCs from the stem cell graft donor, obtained from the stem cell graft. V gene TRBV29-1 combines with J gene TRBJ1-2; possible D gene TRBD1, 6 bases. The clonotype originates from a human donor who donated a stem cell graft to a child with SCID. The CDR3 nucleotides read TGCAGCGTTGTGTGGGACAAAAACTATGGCTACACCTTC. Its protein product is CSVVWDKNYGYTF.